The 9 T cell receptor beta chains listed next were all sequenced from one sample in a study of CD8+ T cells in alopecia areata. Sorting relied on CD4, CD8alpha, NKG2D, NKG2ACE and other markers applied to pooled cutaneous lymph node cells. In each case, RNA was isolated and then reverse transcribed into cDNA as the sequencing template. TCRdb keeps only in-frame clones here, not all; method: immunoSEQ multiplex PCR. This sample has 270,000 or so clones, each found more than once. Sequences were obtained from CD4+ T cells sorted from a lymph node. Every receptor here comes from a C3H/HeJ mouse with alopecia areata. The MHC haplotype recorded for the strain is H2-k.

There are many counts of this clone. Gene names are mouse gene names. Coverage ceases 4 residues before the CDR3 finishes, and the germline J gene fills in the end. The genes are TRBV19 and TRBJ1-2; weak D call: TRBD1 (5 bases). Between the trimmed V and J ends, which lost 4 bases and 1 base, there was a span of 8 bases. This CDR3 has 13 residues. Germline V gene data show CDR1 as FNHDT and CDR2 as SITEND (reference sequence). Partial CDR3 DNA: TGTGCCAGCAGTCGACAGAAAAACTCC. The encoded protein is CASSRQKNS. The whole CDR3 region reads CASSRQKNSDYTF.

This clone appeared a few times. Germline and genes here are mouse. Sequencing ends 4 residues short of the CDR3 end; the germline J gene provides the rest. This sample also contains other DNA sequences that code for the same CDR3. V is TRBV13-3 and J is TRBJ2-3; D ambiguous. Germline CDR1 reads NNHDY; CDR2 reads SYVADS. CDR3 length: 13 amino acids. V was cut by 2 bases and J by 0 bases, with 4 bases left in between. Partial CDR3 DNA: TGTGCCAGCAGTGACTCTAGTGCAGAA. This gives the protein CASSDSSAE. The whole CDR3 region reads CASSDSSAETLYF.

As for this clone: Genes here carry mouse names. The CDR3 end falls 4 residues outside the read, so it is completed with the germline J gene. The chain has TRBV13-3 and TRBJ2-3, with TRBD1 matching over 9 bases. V shed 2 bases, J shed 3 bases, and the junction held 4 bases outside the gene matches. CDR1 is NNHDY and CDR2 is SYVADS in the germline V gene. The CDR3 spans 15 residues. The CDR3 DNA, read in part, is TGTGCCAGCAGTGAGAACAGGGGGCGAGCAGAA. Its protein is CASSENRGRAE. The CDR3 as a whole reads CASSENRGRAETLYF.

Points on this clone: Gene names follow the mouse nomenclature. The CDR3 end lies 4 residues beyond the end of the read and is filled in from the germline J gene. This chain uses TRBV13-2 with TRBJ2-2, with 9 nucleotides matching TRBD1. CDR1 is NNHNN and CDR2 is SYGAGS in the germline V gene (reference sequence). Trimming removed 5 bases from V and 3 bases from J; junction bases left unmatched: 2. This CDR3 spans 14 amino acids. CDR3 sequence: CASGWTGDTGQLYF. The DNA read from the CDR3 is TGTGCCAGCGGGTGGACAGGGGACACCGGG.

A note on this clone: The listed genes are named as in mouse. The sequenced fragment ends 4 residues before the CDR3 boundary, so the rest is inferred from the germline J gene. The sample holds other DNA sequences that translate to the same CDR3. This rearrangement joins TRBV1 to TRBJ2-3; 12 positions agree with TRBD2. This CDR3 is built from 16 residues. J was trimmed by 3 bases and V by 3 bases; bases with no gene match: 4. CDR1 and CDR2 (germline): NSQYPW, LRSPGD (reference sequence). The part of the CDR3 DNA that was read is TGCACCTGCAGTGCTCCCGGGACTGGGGGGGCAGAA. Its protein is CTCSAPGTGGAE. The entire CDR3 is CTCSAPGTGGAETLYF. Using reference TRBV1 and TRBJ2-3 for the parts outside the CDR3, the full variable domain is VTLLEQNPRWRLVPRGQAVNLRCILKNSQYPWMSWYQQDLQKQLQWLFTLRSPGDKEVKSLPGADYLATRVTDTELRLQVANMSQGRTLYCTCSAPGTGGAETLYFGSGTRLTVL.

This clone has at least ten counts. Genes here carry mouse names. The read ends 4 residues before the CDR3 terminus; that terminus is restored from the germline J gene. The chain has TRBV17 and TRBJ2-5, with 11 bases fitting TRBD2. This CDR3 spans 17 amino acids. CDR1 and CDR2 from the germline V gene are MNHDT and YYDKIL. Germline trimming cut 6 bases from V and 0 bases from J; bases unmatched to any gene: 8. CDR3 protein: CASRTGGAPLNQDTQYF. CDR3 DNA (partial): TGTGCTAGCAGAACTGGGGGGGCGCCCCTTAACCAAGAC.

This clone has a handful of counts. Gene names are the mouse ones. The read ends 4 residues before the CDR3 terminus; that terminus is restored from the germline J gene. Other DNA sequences in this sample translate to the same CDR3. The chain combines TRBV5 with TRBJ2-2; D unresolved. Per germline, CDR1 LGHNA and CDR2 YNLKQL (reference sequence). The CDR3 is made up of 14 amino acids. Trimming stripped 2 bases from V and 0 bases from J, with 4 bases between. The sequenced part of the CDR3 DNA is TGTGCCAGCAGCCAAACAGCAAACACCGGG. As protein: CASSQTANTG. The whole CDR3 sequence is CASSQTANTGQLYF.

In the case of this clone: A much larger clone lies a single base off, so this may be a read error. The listed genes are named as in mouse. The CDR3 extends 4 residues past the end of the read, so its final part is completed from the germline J gene. The sample carries other DNA sequences with the same CDR3. The V call is TRBV13-1, the J call TRBJ2-7; 10 bases are shared with TRBD1. CDR1 is NSHNY and CDR2 is SYGAGN in the germline V gene. The CDR3 length is 12 residues. The CDR3 bases that were read are TGTGCCAGCAGGGACAGGGGGTAT. Protein sequence: CASRDRGY. The complete CDR3 sequence is CASRDRGYEQYF.

With regard to this clone: Gene names refer to mouse genes. The CDR3 goes on 4 residues after the read ends, and that part is filled in from the germline J gene. The V call is TRBV5, the J call TRBJ2-3; unclear D gene. The CDR3 length is 15 residues. V was clipped by 4 bases and J by 0 bases, with 11 bases between them. Germline lookup yields CDR1 LGHNA and CDR2 YNLKQL (reference sequence). The CDR3 sequence: CASSPPRTSAETLYF. CDR3 DNA, as far as it was read: TGTGCCAGCAGCCCCCCCCGAACTAGTGCAGAA.